Each of the 25 T cell receptor beta chains below was sequenced from the same sample in a study of blood T cell repertoires in COVID-19. Sequencing was performed with immunoSEQ multiplex PCR; in TCRdb, only in-frame clones are kept and a portion is missing. This sample yields about 130,000 clones, of which 84% are seen a single time; around 13% belongs to the top ten. The sample comprised peripheral blood. All receptors come from a human donor in a cohort sampled during active COVID-19.

V is TRBV11-2 and J is TRBJ2-3; D remains unclear. The germline V gene has CDR1 SGHAT and CDR2 FQNNGV. Trimming pared 4 bases from V and 6 bases from J, leaving 14 bases between. This CDR3 spans 14 amino acids. The CDR3 loop reads CASSSSRVADTQYF. CDR3 nucleotides: TGTGCCAGCAGCTCGTCCCGAGTCGCGGATACGCAGTATTTT. Full variable domain (missing parts from reference TRBV11-2 and TRBJ2-3): EAGVAQSPRYKIIEKRQSVAFWCNPISGHATLYWYQQILGQGPKLLIQFQNNGVVDDSQLPKDRFSAERLKGVDSTLKIQPAKLEDSAVYLCASSSSRVADTQYFGPGTRLTVL.

The chain uses TRBV25-1 and TRBJ2-3; the D gene is possibly TRBD2 (5 bases). Germline values: CDR1 MGHDK, CDR2 SYGVNS. The ends were cut back, 8 bases at V and 2 bases at J, with 20 bases in the middle. The CDR3 has 16 amino acids. The CDR3 DNA is TGTGCCAGCGGTCCGCGGAAGAGCGGCAACACAGATACGCAGTATTTT. Encoded protein: CASGPRKSGNTDTQYF.

The table lists this clone with a count of one. The V gene is TRBV6-5, the J gene TRBJ2-2; a possible D gene is TRBD2 (7 bases). Trimming cost V 0 bases and J 6 bases, with 11 bases left between them. CDR3 size: 15 residues. The germline gives CDR1 MNHEY, CDR2 SVGAGI. For the CDR3, the DNA is TGTGCCAGCAGTTACTCGAGGGGGGGCCCCGGGGAGCTGTTTTTT. Its protein is CASSYSRGGPGELFF.

This chain uses TRBV4-1 with TRBJ2-1, with D uncertain. The CDR3 runs 13 residues. V lost 4 bases and J 8 bases, leaving 12 bases between the germline ends. Germline-derived CDR1 and CDR2 are MGHRA and YSYEKL. The DNA of the CDR3 is TGCGCCAGCAGCCTCTCTGTCGACTATGAGCAGTTCTTC. This translates into CASSLSVDYEQFF.

The chain combines TRBV5-1 with TRBJ1-3, with TRBD1 matching 8 bases. CDR1 SGHRS and CDR2 YFSETQ come from the germline V gene. The CDR3 totals 16 residues. V dropped 4 bases and J dropped 2; count of bases not matched to a gene: 8. The CDR3 here is CASSNGQGAAGNTIYF. The CDR3 region has the DNA TGCGCCAGCAGCAACGGACAGGGAGCGGCTGGAAACACCATATATTTT.

The V gene is TRBV2, the J gene TRBJ2-1; 7 nucleotides match TRBD2. This CDR3 comprises 15 residues. V was pared by 1 base and J by 2 bases, with 2 bases of the junction left unmatched. Germline lookup yields CDR1 SNHLY and CDR2 FYNNEI. The CDR3 sequence: CASSEEAGAYNEQFF. DNA for the CDR3: TGTGCCAGCAGTGAAGAGGCGGGAGCCTACAATGAGCAGTTCTTC.

The J gene is TRBJ2-3, the V gene TRBV5-1; 10 bases line up with TRBD2. This CDR3 has 16 residues. V lost 1 base to trimming and J lost 4 bases; unmatched junction nucleotides: 6. Germline CDR1 and CDR2: SGHRS and YFSETQ. The DNA of the CDR3 is TGCGCCAGCAGCTTGTCTAGCGGGGGAGGGGCAGATACGCAGTATTTT. Residues: CASSLSSGGGADTQYF.

This clone was found once. V and J are TRBV4-2 and TRBJ2-7; D not resolved. Germline V gene sequence: CDR1 LGHNA, CDR2 YNFKEQ. Trimming cost V 0 bases and J 6 bases, with 9 bases left between them. The CDR3 has 13 residues. The CDR3, as DNA: TGTGCCAGCAGCCAAGAGCCCGCTAGCGAGCAGTACTTC. Translation gives CASSQEPASEQYF.

This chain uses TRBV4-1 with TRBJ1-2, with 12 positions matching TRBD1. From germline, CDR1 is MGHRA and CDR2 YSYEKL. This CDR3 contains 17 residues. V gave up 0 bases and J gave up 6 bases; unmatched junction bases: 8. CDR3 sequence: CASSQEGQGARGDGYTF. In DNA form, the CDR3 reads TGCGCCAGCAGCCAAGAGGGACAGGGGGCGCGGGGGGATGGCTACACCTTC.

This clone appeared a few times. The rearrangement links TRBV12-3 or TRBV12-4 to TRBJ2-2; D remains unclear. This CDR3 has 13 residues. Trimming pared 7 bases from V and 5 bases from J, leaving 11 bases between. The CDR3 region has the DNA TGTGCCAGCACCCCCTATTCGACCGGGGAGCTGTTTTTT. This codes for CASTPYSTGELFF.

The chain recombines TRBV10-3 with TRBJ1-2; a weak D match, TRBD1 (5 bases). CDR1 and CDR2 from the germline V gene are ENHRY and SYGVKD. This CDR3 region has 12 residues. V shed 10 bases and J shed 6 bases, with 15 bases lying between them. The CDR3 is CATQGGADGYTF. The DNA for the CDR3 is TGTGCCACCCAGGGCGGGGCGGATGGCTACACCTTC.

The CDR3 coding sequence is TGTGCCAGCAGCCTTGCAGGGGTCCTCACCTCTGGGGCCAACGTCCTGACTTTC. It specifies CASSLAGVLTSGANVLTF. The chain combines TRBV5-4 with TRBJ2-6, with a weak D call TRBD1 (6 bases). V lost 4 bases and J 0 bases, leaving 17 bases between the germline ends. CDR3 size: 18 residues. CDR1 and CDR2 (germline): SGHNT, YYREEE (reference sequence).

A single count supports this clone. V is TRBV3-1 (or the pseudogene TRBV3-2) and J is TRBJ1-1, with 8 bases identical to TRBD1. V lost 2 bases to trimming and J lost 6 bases; unmatched junction nucleotides: 5. The CDR3 extends over 14 amino acids. Germline V gives CDR1 LGHDT, CDR2 YNNKEL (reference sequence). The CDR3 sequence: CASSQLTGESEAFF. In DNA, the CDR3 is TGTGCCAGCAGCCAATTGACAGGGGAGTCTGAAGCTTTCTTT.

V usage is TRBV15 and J usage is TRBJ1-5; D is undetermined. The V gene lost 5 bases and the J gene lost 0 bases, with 11 bases spanning the gap. The CDR3 totals 15 residues. Germline assignment: CDR1 LNHNV and CDR2 YYDKDF (reference sequence). The chain's CDR3 is CATSAAGNSNQPQHF. The CDR3 nucleotides read TGTGCCACCAGCGCGGCGGGAAATAGCAATCAGCCCCAGCATTTT.

The chain combines TRBV5-1 with TRBJ1-1; TRBD1 might be the D (6 bases). Germline assignment: CDR1 SGHRS and CDR2 YFSETQ. V was pared by 2 bases and J by 2 bases, with 10 bases between. The CDR3 totals 14 residues. The DNA for the CDR3 is TGCGCCAGCAGCTTCGGGGGGACAAACACTGAAGCTTTCTTT. The encoded protein is CASSFGGTNTEAFF. The full variable domain, with the rest looked up from reference TRBV5-1 and TRBJ1-1, is KAGVTQTPRYLIKTRGQQVTLSCSPISGHRSVSWYQQTPGQGLQFLFEYFSETQRNKGNFPGRFSGRQFSNSRSEMNVSTLELGDSALYLCASSFGGTNTEAFFGQGTRLTVV.

The rearrangement joins TRBV19 to TRBJ2-5, with 14 bases fitting TRBD2. Germline-derived CDR1 and CDR2 are LNHDA and SQIVND (reference sequence). There are 17 residues in the CDR3. The trim removed 1 base at V and 4 bases at J, leaving 5 bases unmatched. Written as DNA, the CDR3 is TGTGCCAGTAGTATAGTGGGACTAGCGGGGGTCGGAGAGACCCAGTACTTC. Amino acid sequence: CASSIVGLAGVGETQYF.

The gene calls are TRBV5-1 and TRBJ2-5, with TRBD1 matching 7 bases. The CDR3 contains 14 residues. Germline CDR1 reads SGHRS; CDR2 reads YFSETQ. V shed 3 bases, J shed 7 bases, and the junction held 9 bases outside the gene matches. The CDR3 loop reads CASSWVGQEGTQYF. The CDR3 DNA sequence: TGCGCCAGCAGCTGGGTCGGACAGGAAGGGACCCAGTACTTC.

This sequence joins TRBV18 and TRBJ2-7; 8 nucleotides match TRBD2. With 5 bases clipped from V and 4 bases from J, the junction kept 4 bases outside the gene matches. From germline, CDR1 is KGHSH and CDR2 LQKENI. This CDR3 comprises 13 residues. CDR3 nucleotides: TGTGCCAGCTCAAGTAGCGGGGAGTACGAGCAGTACTTC. This codes for CASSSSGEYEQYF. Full variable domain (remainder filled in from reference TRBV18 and TRBJ2-7): NAGVMQNPRHLVRRRGQEARLRCSPMKGHSHVYWYRQLPEEGLKFMVYLQKENIIDESGMPKERFSAEFPKEGPSILRIQQVVRGDSAAYFCASSSSGEYEQYFGPGTRLTVT.

This chain connects TRBV18 to TRBJ2-5; 7 bases map to TRBD1. The CDR3 covers 17 residues. The V gene end was trimmed by 2 bases and the J gene end by 0 bases; junction bases not matched to a gene: 9. The V gene's germline CDR1 is KGHSH and CDR2 LQKENI. This chain's CDR3 is CASSPDRARGYQETQYF. For the CDR3, the DNA is TGTGCCAGCTCACCAGACAGGGCCAGGGGGTACCAAGAGACCCAGTACTTC.

The V gene is TRBV19, the J gene TRBJ1-2; possible D gene TRBD1, 5 bases. CDR3 size: 13 residues. Germline assignment: CDR1 LNHDA and CDR2 SQIVND (reference sequence). V lost 3 bases, J lost 4 bases, and 9 bases lay in between. The CDR3 protein is CASSMTVLYGYTF. CDR3 bases: TGTGCCAGTAGTATGACAGTCCTCTATGGCTACACCTTC.

The J gene is TRBJ1-2, the V gene TRBV5-6; TRBD1 matches 7 bases. Germline V CDR1 and CDR2: SGHDT, YYEEEE. The CDR3 extends over 16 amino acids. V gave up 8 bases and J gave up 0 bases; unmatched junction bases: 13. The CDR3 DNA is TGTGCCAGAAACGGGACAGACGATCCACCTAACTATGGCTACACCTTC. As protein: CARNGTDDPPNYGYTF.

The V and J genes are TRBV7-8 and TRBJ2-1; 8 bases align to TRBD2. V shed 0 bases and J 0 bases; nucleotides not matched to a gene: 4. CDR1 SGHVS and CDR2 FQNEAQ come from the germline V gene. The CDR3 has 17 residues. CDR3 protein: CASSLAAGTSSYNEQFF. The CDR3 DNA reads as TGTGCCAGCAGCTTAGCCGCCGGGACTAGCTCCTACAATGAGCAGTTCTTC.

In this sample, this clone turned up a few times. V usage is TRBV10-3 and J usage is TRBJ2-5; 10 bases agree with TRBD2. Germline CDR1 and CDR2: ENHRY and SYGVKD. CDR3 length: 15 amino acids. V was clipped by 8 bases and J by 3 bases; unmatched bases: 9. The CDR3 loop is CAISSTGLAEETQYF. The CDR3 DNA reads as TGTGCCATCTCATCCACCGGACTAGCGGAAGAGACCCAGTACTTC.

The V call is TRBV15, the J call TRBJ1-1; weak D call: TRBD1 (6 bases). CDR3 length equals 13 residues. Deletions cut 4 bases from V and 3 bases from J, with 9 bases between. CDR1 LNHNV and CDR2 YYDKDF come from the germline V gene (reference sequence). CDR3 sequence (DNA): TGTGCCACCAGCAACAGGGCGGACACTGAAGCTTTCTTT. This codes for CATSNRADTEAFF.

The chain has TRBV28 and TRBJ2-3, with TRBD2 matching over 7 bases. In germline, CDR1 is MDHEN, CDR2 SYDVKM. The CDR3 is made up of 15 amino acids. The V segment lost 3 bases and the J segment 2 bases; nucleotides outside the gene matches: 5. CDR3 in DNA: TGTGCCAGCAGTTTCCAGCGGGGCTTCACAGATACGCAGTATTTT. It is translated as CASSFQRGFTDTQYF.